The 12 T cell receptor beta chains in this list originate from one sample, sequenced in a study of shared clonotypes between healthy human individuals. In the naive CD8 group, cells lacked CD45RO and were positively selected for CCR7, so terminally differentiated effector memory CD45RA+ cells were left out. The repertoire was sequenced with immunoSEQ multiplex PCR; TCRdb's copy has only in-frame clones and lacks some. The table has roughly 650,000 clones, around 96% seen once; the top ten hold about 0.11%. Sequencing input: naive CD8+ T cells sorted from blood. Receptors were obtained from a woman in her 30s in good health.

The CDR3 reads CASSPGTTFYNEQFF. Written as DNA, the CDR3 is TGTGCCAGCAGCCCCGGGACTACCTTCTACAATGAGCAGTTCTTC. V is TRBV7-3 and J is TRBJ2-1, with TRBD2 identical over 7 bases. CDR1 and CDR2 (germline): SGHTA, FQGTGA. The CDR3 covers 15 residues. V shed 5 bases and J 3 bases; nucleotides not matched to a gene: 7.

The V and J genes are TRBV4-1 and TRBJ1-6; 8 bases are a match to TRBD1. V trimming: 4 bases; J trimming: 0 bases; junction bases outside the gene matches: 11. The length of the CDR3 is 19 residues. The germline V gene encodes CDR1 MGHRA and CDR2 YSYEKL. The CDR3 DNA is TGCGCCAGCAGCCGTCCGGGACAGGAGACGAGCTCCTATAATTCACCCCTCCACTTT. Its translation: CASSRPGQETSSYNSPLHF.

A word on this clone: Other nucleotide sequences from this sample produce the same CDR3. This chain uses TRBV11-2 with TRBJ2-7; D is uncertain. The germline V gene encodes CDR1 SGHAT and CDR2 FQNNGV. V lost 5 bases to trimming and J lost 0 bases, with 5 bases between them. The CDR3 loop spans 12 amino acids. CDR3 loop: CASSPRSYEQYF. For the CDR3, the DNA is TGTGCCAGCAGCCCCCGCTCCTACGAGCAGTACTTC.

This CDR3 reads CAGREAHNEQFF. CDR3 DNA sequence: TGTGCCGGCCGCGAGGCACACAATGAGCAGTTCTTC. The V call is TRBV2, the J call TRBJ2-1; D gene ambiguous. Trimming removed 11 bases at V and 5 bases at J, with 13 bases between. Germline loops: CDR1 SNHLY, CDR2 FYNNEI. This CDR3 is built from 12 residues.

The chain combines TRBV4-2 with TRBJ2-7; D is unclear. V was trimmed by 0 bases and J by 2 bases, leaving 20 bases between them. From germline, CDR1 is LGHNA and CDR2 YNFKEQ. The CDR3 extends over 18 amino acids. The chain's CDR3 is CASSQDPVGILVTYEQYF. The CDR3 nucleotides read TGTGCCAGCAGCCAAGATCCTGTAGGGATACTCGTTACCTACGAGCAGTACTTC.

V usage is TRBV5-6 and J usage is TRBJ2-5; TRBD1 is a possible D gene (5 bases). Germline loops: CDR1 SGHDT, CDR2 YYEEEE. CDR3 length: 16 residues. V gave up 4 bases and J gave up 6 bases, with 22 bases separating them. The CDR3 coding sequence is TGTGCCAGCAGCCTCTACCTTAGGGGTAACAAGAAGACCCAGTACTTC. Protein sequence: CASSLYLRGNKKTQYF.

The CDR3 nucleotides read TGTGCCAGCAGCGTAGCTTCCCAGGGGATCACAGATACGCAGTATTTT. Protein product: CASSVASQGITDTQYF. The chain is built from TRBV9 and TRBJ2-3, with D maybe TRBD1 (6 bases). Trimming took off 0 bases at V and 2 bases at J, with 13 bases between the two ends. From germline, CDR1 is SGDLS and CDR2 YYNGEE. CDR3 length: 16 amino acids.

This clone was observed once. CDR3 loop: CASSGELRSGPFRNEQFF. The CDR3 DNA is TGTGCCAGCAGTGGCGAATTGCGGTCAGGGCCTTTTCGGAATGAGCAGTTCTTC. The chain has TRBV7-9 and TRBJ2-1, with D perhaps TRBD1 (5 bases). This CDR3 has 18 amino acids. V lost 6 bases and J lost 7, with 28 bases in between. Germline CDR1 SEHNR, CDR2 FQNEAQ (reference sequence).

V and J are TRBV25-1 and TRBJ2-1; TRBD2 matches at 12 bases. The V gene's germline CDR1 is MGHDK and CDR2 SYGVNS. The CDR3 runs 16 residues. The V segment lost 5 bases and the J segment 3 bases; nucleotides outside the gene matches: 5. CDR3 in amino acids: CASSSRTSGNYNEQFF. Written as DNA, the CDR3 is TGTGCCAGCAGTTCCCGGACTAGCGGGAACTACAATGAGCAGTTCTTC.

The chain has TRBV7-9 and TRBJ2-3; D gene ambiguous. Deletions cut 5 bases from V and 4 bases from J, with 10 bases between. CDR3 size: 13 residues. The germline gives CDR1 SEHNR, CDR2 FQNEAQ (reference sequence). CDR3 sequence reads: CASSPGHADTQYF. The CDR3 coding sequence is TGTGCCAGCAGCCCTGGCCACGCAGATACGCAGTATTTT.

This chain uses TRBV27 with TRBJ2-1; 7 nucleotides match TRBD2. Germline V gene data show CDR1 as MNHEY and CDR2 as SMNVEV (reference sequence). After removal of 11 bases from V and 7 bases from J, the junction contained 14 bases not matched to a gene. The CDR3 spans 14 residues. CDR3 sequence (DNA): TGTGCCGCGGAGTCCGTGGGAGGGAAAAATGAGCAGTTCTTC. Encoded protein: CAAESVGGKNEQFF.

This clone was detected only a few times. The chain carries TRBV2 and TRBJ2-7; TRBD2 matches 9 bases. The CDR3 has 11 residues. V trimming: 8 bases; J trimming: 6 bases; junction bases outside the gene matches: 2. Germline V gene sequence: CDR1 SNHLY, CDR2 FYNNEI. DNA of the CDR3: TGTGCCAGCCGCGGGGGGGTCGAGCAGTACTTC. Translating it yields CASRGGVEQYF.